Listed below are T cell receptor beta chains from one sample, sequenced in a study of cytomegalovirus exposure and HLA in healthy donors. TCRdb keeps only in-frame clones here, not all; method: immunoSEQ multiplex PCR. The repertoire consists of some 120,000 clones, with roughly 89% occurring once and the leading ten covering roughly 2%. Sequencing used PBMCs. These receptors all come from a young woman in good health and CMV-seronegative. Each CDR3 is given with its conserved first and last residue. Fields, in order: V gene, D gene, clone size, J gene, CDR3 DNA, CDR3 protein. A D gene is named only where the DNA matches it firmly. A row's size may be missing; if present it is once, few, many or a size class.

TRBV4-1	TRBD1	NA	TRBJ1-5	TGCGCCAGCAGCCCCTCCCAGGGGGATCAGCCCCAGCATTTT	CASSPSQGDQPQHF
TRBV29-1	NA	NA	TRBJ2-2	TGCAGCGTGGCTGGAGAGACCGGGGAGCTGTTTTTT	CSVAGETGELFF
TRBV11-2	NA	NA	TRBJ2-1	TGTGCCAGCAGCACGCTACCCGGGAGCCTCGAAAGCTCCTACAATGAGCAGTTCTTC	CASSTLPGSLESSYNEQFF
TRBV5-1	TRBD2	NA	TRBJ2-2	TGCGCCAGCAGCTTCGAGCGGGGGGACCGCGGCGGGGAGCTGTTTTTT	CASSFERGDRGGELFF
TRBV19	NA	once	TRBJ1-2	TGTGCCAGTAGTATCGGAGGCACTAACTATGGCTACACCTTC	CASSIGGTNYGYTF
TRBV27	NA	NA	TRBJ2-7	TGTGCCAGCAGTCCCCGACGGGAGTCTTCCGAGCAGTACTTC	CASSPRRESSEQYF
TRBV27	NA	NA	TRBJ1-2	TGTGCCAGCCTCCCTTACACCTTC	CASLPYTF
TRBV9	TRBD1	once	TRBJ1-2	TGTGCCAGCAGCCCAGGACAGGACAACTATGGCTACACCTTC	CASSPGQDNYGYTF
TRBV19	NA	NA	TRBJ1-1	TGTGCCAGTACCTTTGGACAGTTGAACACTGAAGCTTTCTTT	CASTFGQLNTEAFF
TRBV10-3	TRBD2	NA	TRBJ2-5	TGTGCCATCAGTGGGGGGTCCCGACTAGCGGGAGAAGGTGCGGAGACCCAGTACTTC	CAISGGSRLAGEGAETQYF
TRBV28	NA	NA	TRBJ2-2	TGTGCCAGCAGTCGTACCAGATTTCCGAACACCGGGGAGCTGTTTTTT	CASSRTRFPNTGELFF
TRBV6-5	NA	NA	TRBJ1-1	TGTGCCAGCAGTTTTCATCCGGGACAAGCTGAAGCTTTCTTT	CASSFHPGQAEAFF
TRBV5-6	NA	NA	TRBJ1-2	TGTGCCAGCAGCTCCCCGGGGGACTATGGCTACACCTTC	CASSSPGDYGYTF
TRBV4-1	TRBD1	few	TRBJ2-1	TGCGCCAGCAGCCAATTAGGGAGGGACAGGGGGTTAGATGAGCAGTTCTTC	CASSQLGRDRGLDEQFF
TRBV13	TRBD1	NA	TRBJ2-7	TGTGCCAGCAGCCCAACCCGGGACAGCCTCTACGAGCAGTACTTC	CASSPTRDSLYEQYF
TRBV28	TRBD1	NA	TRBJ1-1	TGTGCCAGCAGTTTTACTCTTCCAGGGGGGCCGAGCACTGAAGCTTTCTTT	CASSFTLPGGPSTEAFF